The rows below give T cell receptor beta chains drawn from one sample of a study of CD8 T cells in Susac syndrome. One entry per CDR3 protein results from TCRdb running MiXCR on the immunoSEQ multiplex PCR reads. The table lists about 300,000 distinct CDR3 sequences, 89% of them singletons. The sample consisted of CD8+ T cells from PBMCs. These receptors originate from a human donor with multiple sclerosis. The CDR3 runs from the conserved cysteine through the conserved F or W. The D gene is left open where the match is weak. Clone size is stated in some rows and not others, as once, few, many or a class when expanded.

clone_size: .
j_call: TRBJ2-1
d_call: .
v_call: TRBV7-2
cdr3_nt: TGTGCCAGCAGGTCCCCGGTGACTTACAATGAGCAGTTCTTC
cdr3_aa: CASRSPVTYNEQFF

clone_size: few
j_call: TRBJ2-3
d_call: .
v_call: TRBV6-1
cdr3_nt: TGTGCCAGCACCCCTAACCTGGGACGTTTTAGCACAGATACGCAGTATTTT
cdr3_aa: CASTPNLGRFSTDTQYF

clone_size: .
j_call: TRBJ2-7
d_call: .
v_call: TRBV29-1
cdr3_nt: TGCAGCGTTGAAGCGAGGTCGGCGAGCTCCTACGAGCAGTACTTC
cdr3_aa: CSVEARSASSYEQYF

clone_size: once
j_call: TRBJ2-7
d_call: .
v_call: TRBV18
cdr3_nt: TGTGCCAGCTCACCACCGGTCTTAGGGGTCCCTAGCTCCTACGAGCAGTACTTC
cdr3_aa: CASSPPVLGVPSSYEQYF

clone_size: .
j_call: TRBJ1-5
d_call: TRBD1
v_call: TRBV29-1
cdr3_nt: TGCAGCGTTCCCTTAGACAGGGCAAATCAGCCCCAGCATTTT
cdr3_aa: CSVPLDRANQPQHF

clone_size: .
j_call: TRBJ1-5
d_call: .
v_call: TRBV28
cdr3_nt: TGTGCCAGCAGTTTTAACGGGGCCGAGGTATCAGATAGCAATCAGCCCCAGCATTTT
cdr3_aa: CASSFNGAEVSDSNQPQHF

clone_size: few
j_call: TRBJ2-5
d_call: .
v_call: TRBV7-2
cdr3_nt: TGTGCCAGCAGCAACCGGGGCCGACAAGAGACCCAGTACTTC
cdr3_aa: CASSNRGRQETQYF

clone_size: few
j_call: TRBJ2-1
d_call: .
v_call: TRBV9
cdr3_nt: TGTGCCAGCAGCGTAGACAGTTACAATGAGCAGTTCTTC
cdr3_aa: CASSVDSYNEQFF

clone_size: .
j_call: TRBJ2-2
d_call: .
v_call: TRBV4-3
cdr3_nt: TGCGCCAGCAGCCAGGACCCTAGCGGGGAGCTGTTTTTT
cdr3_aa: CASSQDPSGELFF

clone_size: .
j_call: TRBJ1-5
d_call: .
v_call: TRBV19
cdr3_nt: TGTGCCAGTAGTATCAGCGCGGGGTTCGCGTTGGGGCAGCCCCAGCATTTT
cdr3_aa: CASSISAGFALGQPQHF

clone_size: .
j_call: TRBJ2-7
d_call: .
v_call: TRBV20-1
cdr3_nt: TGCAGTGCCCGGGAGATATCCTACGAGCAGTACTTC
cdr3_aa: CSAREISYEQYF

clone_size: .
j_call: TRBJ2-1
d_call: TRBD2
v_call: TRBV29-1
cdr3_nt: TGCAGCGGCTTGACTAGCGGGGAAGAGGAGCAGTTCTTC
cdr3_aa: CSGLTSGEEEQFF

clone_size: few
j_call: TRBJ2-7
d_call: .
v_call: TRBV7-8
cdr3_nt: TGTGCCAGCAGGGGAGGCCCCTACGAGCAGTACTTC
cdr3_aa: CASRGGPYEQYF

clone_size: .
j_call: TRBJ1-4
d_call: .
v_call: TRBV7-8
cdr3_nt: TGTGCCAGCAGCCCGTCAACTAATGAAAAACTGTTTTTT
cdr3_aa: CASSPSTNEKLFF

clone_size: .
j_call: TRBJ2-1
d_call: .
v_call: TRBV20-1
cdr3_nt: TGCAGTGCTAGGGGCCAGAGACTTGACAATGAGCAGTTCTTC
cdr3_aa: CSARGQRLDNEQFF

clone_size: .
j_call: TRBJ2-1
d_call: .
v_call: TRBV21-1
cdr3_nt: TGTGCCAGCAGCCCCCCAGCGGGACAGGCCTCCTACAATGAGCAGTTCTTC
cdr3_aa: CASSPPAGQASYNEQFF

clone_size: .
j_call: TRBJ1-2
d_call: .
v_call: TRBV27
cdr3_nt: TGTGCCAGCAGTGTAAGCAGGGGCTGGTATGGCTACACCTTC
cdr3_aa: CASSVSRGWYGYTF

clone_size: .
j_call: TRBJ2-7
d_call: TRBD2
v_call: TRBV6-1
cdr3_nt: TGTGCCAGCAACGTATTAGCGGGAGGAGTGGGGGACCCAAAATGCTACGAGCAGTACTTC
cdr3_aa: CASNVLAGGVGDPKCYEQYF

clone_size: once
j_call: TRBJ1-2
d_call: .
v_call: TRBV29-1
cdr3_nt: TGCAGCGTTGAAGAACCCAACGGAATTAACTATGGCTACACCTTC
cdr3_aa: CSVEEPNGINYGYTF

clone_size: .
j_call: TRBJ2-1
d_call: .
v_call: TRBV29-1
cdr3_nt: TGCAGCGTTGAAGATCAGGCTAGTACGGGGAATGAGCAGTTCTTC
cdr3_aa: CSVEDQASTGNEQFF

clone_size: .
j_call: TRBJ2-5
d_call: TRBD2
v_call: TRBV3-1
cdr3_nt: TGTGCCAGCAGCACTACACTAGCGGGGGACCCTTTAGGTGACCAGTACTTC
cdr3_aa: CASSTTLAGDPLGDQYF

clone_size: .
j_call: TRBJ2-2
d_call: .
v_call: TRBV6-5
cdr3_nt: TGTGCCAGCAGTCGCCCCGGGACCCCGGACGGGGAGCTGTTTTTT
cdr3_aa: CASSRPGTPDGELFF

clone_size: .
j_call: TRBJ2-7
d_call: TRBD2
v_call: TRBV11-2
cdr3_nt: TGTGCCAGCAGCCCCGGGGGGGGAGTAATCTACGAGCAGTACTTC
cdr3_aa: CASSPGGGVIYEQYF

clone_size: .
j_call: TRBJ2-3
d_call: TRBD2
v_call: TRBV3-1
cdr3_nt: TGTGCCAGCAGCCAAGAGAGGACTAGCGGGGCTAGCACAGATACGCAGTATTTT
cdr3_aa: CASSQERTSGASTDTQYF

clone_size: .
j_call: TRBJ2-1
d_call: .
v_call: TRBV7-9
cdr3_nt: TGTGCCAGCAGCGTAGCCCCTAGGTTCGGGAAGCATGAGCAGTTCTTC
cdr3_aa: CASSVAPRFGKHEQFF

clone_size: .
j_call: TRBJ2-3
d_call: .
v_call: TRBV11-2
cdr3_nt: TGTGCCAGCAGCTTTCTTTTGGGAATCTCGGAAACCCCATCTGGTACGCAGTATTTT
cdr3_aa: CASSFLLGISETPSGTQYF

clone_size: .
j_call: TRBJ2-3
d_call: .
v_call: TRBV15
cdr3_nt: TGTGCCACCAGCCCCCCCGTGGGGGGGCCAGATACGCAGTATTTT
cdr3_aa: CATSPPVGGPDTQYF

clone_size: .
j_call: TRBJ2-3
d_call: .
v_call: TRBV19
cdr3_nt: TGTGCCAGTAGTCCCCTAGGGGGAGATACGCAGTATTTT
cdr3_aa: CASSPLGGDTQYF

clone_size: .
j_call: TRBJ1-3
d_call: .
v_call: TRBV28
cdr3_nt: TGTGCCAGCAGTTTAGGGGTCCTGATGAGCTCTGGAAACACCATATATTTT
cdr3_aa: CASSLGVLMSSGNTIYF

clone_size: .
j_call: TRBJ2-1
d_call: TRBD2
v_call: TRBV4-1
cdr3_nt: TGCGCCAGCAGCCAAGTTCTCGCGGGGGGCTACAATGAGCAGTTCTTC
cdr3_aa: CASSQVLAGGYNEQFF

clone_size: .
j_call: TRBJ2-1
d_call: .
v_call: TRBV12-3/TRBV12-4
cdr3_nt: TGTGCCAGCAGTTCCGGGGAGTACAATGAGCAGTTCTTC
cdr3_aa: CASSSGEYNEQFF